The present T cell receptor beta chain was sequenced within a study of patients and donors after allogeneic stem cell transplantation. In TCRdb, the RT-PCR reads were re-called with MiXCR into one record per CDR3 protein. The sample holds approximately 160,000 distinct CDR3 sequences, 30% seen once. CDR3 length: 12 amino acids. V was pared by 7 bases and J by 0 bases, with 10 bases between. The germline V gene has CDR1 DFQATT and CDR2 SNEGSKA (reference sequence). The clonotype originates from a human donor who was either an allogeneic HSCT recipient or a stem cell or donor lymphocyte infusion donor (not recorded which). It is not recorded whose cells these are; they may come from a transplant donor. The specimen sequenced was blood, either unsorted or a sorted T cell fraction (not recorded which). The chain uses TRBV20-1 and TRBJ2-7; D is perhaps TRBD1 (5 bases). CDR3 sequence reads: CSGSTDSYEQYF. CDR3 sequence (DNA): TGCAGTGGCTCGACAGACTCCTACGAGCAGTACTTC.